The 23 T cell receptor beta chains given below trace back to one sample, sequenced in a study of T cells after posttransplantation cyclophosphamide. Sequenced by immunoSEQ multiplex PCR; TCRdb stores in-frame clones only, minus some. The table includes about 52,000 clones, more than 70% detected once. Sequenced material: PBMCs. These TCRs come from a man aged 25-45 years with a blood cancer, CMV-positive, and with a related stem cell donor.

Only one count was recorded for this clone. The chain couples TRBV4-2 to TRBJ2-2; possible D gene TRBD1, 5 bases. The CDR3 is made up of 14 amino acids. V was cut by 4 bases and J by 6 bases, with 12 bases left in between. From germline, CDR1 is LGHNA and CDR2 YNFKEQ. CDR3 nucleotides: TGTGCCAGCAGCCTTCAGGGTTCCGCCGGGGAGCTGTTTTTT. Protein: CASSLQGSAGELFF.

The genes are TRBV9 and TRBJ2-3; TRBD2 matches at 16 bases. The CDR3 spans 19 residues. Germline V gene data show CDR1 as SGDLS and CDR2 as YYNGEE. With V trimmed by 1 base and J by 2 bases, 7 bases remained unmatched. CDR3: CASSVTGTSGRAYTDTQYF. In DNA form, the CDR3 reads TGTGCCAGCAGCGTAACGGGGACTAGCGGGAGGGCCTACACAGATACGCAGTATTTT.

The chain has TRBV18 and TRBJ1-1, with TRBD1 matching 8 bases. With 3 bases clipped from V and 0 bases from J, the junction kept 3 bases outside the gene matches. CDR1 is KGHSH, CDR2 LQKENI, per germline. This CDR3 contains 15 residues. CDR3 coding DNA: TGTGCCAGCTCACCCCTGACAGGGGTGAACACTGAAGCTTTCTTT. Amino acids: CASSPLTGVNTEAFF.

The chain combines TRBV28 with TRBJ1-4; D is unresolved. CDR1 and CDR2 from the germline V gene are MDHEN and SYDVKM. CDR3 length equals 13 residues. V was clipped by 7 bases and J by 8 bases, with 14 bases between them. The CDR3 is CASIATSAEKLFF. DNA for the CDR3: TGTGCCAGCATAGCGACTTCTGCCGAAAAACTGTTTTTT.

Here the CDR3 DNA reads TGTGCCAGCAGCCCGCGAGGGGCGGGATCCTACAATGAGCAGTTCTTC. Translation: CASSPRGAGSYNEQFF. This chain connects TRBV7-9 to TRBJ2-1; D possibly corresponds to TRBD2 (6 bases). Trimming removed 5 bases from V and 1 base from J, with 15 bases in between. CDR3 length equals 16 residues. CDR1 and CDR2 (germline): SEHNR, FQNEAQ (reference sequence).

The V call is TRBV15, the J call TRBJ1-2; 7 positions agree with TRBD1. Germline CDR1 reads LNHNV; CDR2 reads YYDKDF (reference sequence). J lost 7 bases, V lost 1 base, and 12 bases had no gene match. The CDR3 spans 16 residues. The CDR3 loop is CATSRAETGKGGGYTF. The CDR3 coding sequence is TGTGCCACCAGCAGAGCGGAGACAGGGAAAGGGGGTGGCTACACCTTC.

The chain is built from TRBV7-9 and TRBJ1-4; D not resolved. CDR1 SEHNR and CDR2 FQNEAQ come from the germline V gene (reference sequence). With 5 bases removed from V and 0 bases from J, the gap between germline ends came to 10 bases. The CDR3 is 15 amino acids. In nucleotides, the CDR3 is TGTGCCAGCAGCCTTAACCGAGCAACTAATGAAAAACTGTTTTTT. Translated, it gives CASSLNRATNEKLFF.

J is TRBJ2-5 and V is TRBV2, with 8 bases matching TRBD1. After removal of 4 bases from V and 5 bases from J, the junction contained 6 bases not matched to a gene. CDR3 length: 14 amino acids. The germline V gene has CDR1 SNHLY and CDR2 FYNNEI. The CDR3 DNA follows: TGTGCCAGCAGTGGACAGGGGATTCGTGAGACCCAGTACTTC. Protein: CASSGQGIRETQYF.

Within the sample, this clone is medium-sized. The chain is built from TRBV5-4 and TRBJ2-7; TRBD2 might be the D (7 bases). V was cut by 3 bases and J by 3 bases, with 19 bases left in between. CDR1 SGHNT and CDR2 YYREEE come from the germline V gene (reference sequence). The CDR3 has 16 residues. The CDR3 reads CASSSHSGTRFYEQYF. For the CDR3, the DNA is TGTGCCAGCAGCTCGCACAGCGGGACAAGATTCTACGAGCAGTACTTC.

About this clone itself: The same CDR3 also results from other DNA sequences found in this sample. The chain employs TRBV28 and TRBJ1-5, with 8 nucleotides matching TRBD1. CDR3 length: 16 amino acids. The V and J ends lost 6 bases and 8 bases, in that order; junction bases with no gene match: 15. CDR1 and CDR2 (germline): MDHEN, SYDVKM. DNA for the CDR3: TGTGCCAGCAGCCCCGCGCGGACAGGGAAGGGTAAGCCCCAGCATTTT. Its protein product is CASSPARTGKGKPQHF.

The genes are TRBV15 and TRBJ1-4, with 7 nucleotides matching TRBD1. The germline CDR1 and CDR2 sequences are LNHNV and YYDKDF (reference sequence). V gave up 4 bases and J gave up 5 bases; unmatched junction bases: 10. The CDR3 is 16 amino acids. The CDR3: CATSTHGRGRNEKLFF. In nucleotides, the CDR3 is TGTGCCACCAGCACCCACGGGAGGGGGCGAAATGAAAAACTGTTTTTT. Looking up the rest from reference TRBV15 and TRBJ1-4 gives the full variable domain: DAMVIQNPRYQVTQFGKPVTLSCSQTLNHNVMYWYQQKSSQAPKLLFHYYDKDFNNEADTPDNFQSRRPNTSFCFLDIRSPGLGDTAMYLCATSTHGRGRNEKLFFGSGTQLSVL.

CDR3 nucleotide sequence: TGCAGCGTTGCGGATAGAGGAGGGACCTACGAGCAGTACTTC. Its translation: CSVADRGGTYEQYF. This rearrangement joins TRBV29-1 to TRBJ2-7; tentatively, D is TRBD2 (6 bases). V was shortened by 4 bases and J by 2 bases, with 15 bases between the two germline ends. Germline V gene data show CDR1 as SQVTM and CDR2 as ANQGSEA. The CDR3 consists of 14 residues.

This sequence joins TRBV5-4 and TRBJ1-1; TRBD1 aligns across 8 bases. CDR1 is SGHNT and CDR2 is YYREEE in the germline V gene (reference sequence). V dropped 4 bases and J dropped 10; count of bases not matched to a gene: 18. The CDR3 spans 16 residues. CDR3 amino acids: CASSGSLPGQASRAFF. The DNA of the CDR3 is TGTGCCAGCAGCGGGTCGCTCCCGGGACAGGCATCTCGAGCTTTCTTT.

The chain carries TRBV11-3 and TRBJ2-3, with a weak D call TRBD1 (6 bases). Trimming cost V 8 bases and J 2 bases, with 14 bases left between them. CDR3 length equals 14 residues. Germline V CDR1 and CDR2: SGHNT, YENEEA. The CDR3 sequence is CASSRGILTDTQYF. The CDR3 DNA reads as TGTGCCAGCTCGAGGGGGATCCTCACAGATACGCAGTATTTT.

This clone was seen only once. The chain is built from TRBV6-1 and TRBJ2-6; D may be TRBD1 (6 bases). Trimming took off 4 bases at V and 0 bases at J, with 13 bases between the two ends. The CDR3 has 17 amino acids. Germline-derived CDR1 and CDR2 are MNHNS and SASEGT. The CDR3 protein is CASSVDRLSSGANVLTF. In DNA form, the CDR3 reads TGTGCCAGCAGTGTCGACAGGTTGAGCTCTGGGGCCAACGTCCTGACTTTC.

The V and J genes are TRBV19 and TRBJ1-2; no reliable D call. V dropped 5 bases and J dropped 13 bases, with 17 bases sitting between them. Germline V lookup: CDR1 LNHDA, CDR2 SQIVND (reference sequence). CDR3 length: 12 residues. The CDR3, as DNA: TGTGCCAGTAGTTTTCGAGGAGGTCGGGCCACCTTC. Translation: CASSFRGGRATF. The full variable domain, with the rest looked up from reference TRBV19 and TRBJ1-2, is DGGITQSPKYLFRKEGQNVTLSCEQNLNHDAMYWYRQDPGQGLRLIYYSQIVNDFQKGDIAEGYSVSREKKESFPLTVTSAQKNPTAFYLCASSFRGGRATFGSGTRLTVV.

The rearrangement links TRBV25-1 to TRBJ2-1, with TRBD2 matching over 11 bases. The V gene end was trimmed by 3 bases and the J gene end by 5 bases; junction bases not matched to a gene: 3. The length of the CDR3 is 15 residues. Germline CDR1 reads MGHDK; CDR2 reads SYGVNS. The CDR3 spells CASSDLAGGHNEQFF. In DNA form, the CDR3 reads TGTGCCAGCAGTGACTTAGCGGGAGGGCACAATGAGCAGTTCTTC.

The chain couples TRBV11-3 to TRBJ2-1; the D is unclear. The germline V gene has CDR1 SGHNT and CDR2 YENEEA. The V gene lost 0 bases and the J gene lost 2 bases, with 8 bases spanning the gap. The CDR3 totals 15 residues. The CDR3, as DNA: TGTGCCAGCAGCTTAGATGTATCGGCCTACAATGAGCAGTTCTTC. As protein: CASSLDVSAYNEQFF.

This chain connects TRBV7-3 to TRBJ2-7; TRBD1 matches at 7 bases. After removal of 2 bases from V and 2 bases from J, the junction contained 6 bases not matched to a gene. The CDR3 length is 15 residues. Germline V lookup: CDR1 SGHTA, CDR2 FQGTGA. CDR3 sequence: CASSLSGTDPYEQYF. In nucleotides, the CDR3 is TGTGCCAGCAGCTTATCTGGGACAGACCCCTACGAGCAGTACTTC.

The V and J genes are TRBV5-1 and TRBJ2-3; maybe TRBD1 (6 bases). Germline V gene lookup returns CDR1 SGHRS and CDR2 YFSETQ. V was clipped by 0 bases and J by 0 bases, with 11 bases between them. This CDR3 spans 16 amino acids. CDR3 coding DNA: TGCGCCAGCAGCTTGGGGACAGATTCTAGCACAGATACGCAGTATTTT. This sequence encodes CASSLGTDSSTDTQYF.

This chain uses TRBV28 with TRBJ2-7, with TRBD1 as a possible D gene (6 bases). Germline lookup yields CDR1 MDHEN and CDR2 SYDVKM. This CDR3 region has 12 residues. The V and J ends lost 7 bases and 1 base respectively, with 8 bases between them. CDR3 DNA: TGTGCCAGCAAAGACAGGTCCTACGAGCAGTACTTC. Its translation: CASKDRSYEQYF.

The chain joins TRBV5-1 to TRBJ2-7; D possibly corresponds to TRBD2 (5 bases). This CDR3 is built from 15 residues. Trimming took off 5 bases at V and 2 bases at J, with 17 bases between the two ends. Germline V CDR1 and CDR2: SGHRS, YFSETQ. CDR3 region: CASRDITREPYEQYF. In nucleotides, the CDR3 is TGCGCCAGCAGGGATATTACCCGGGAACCCTACGAGCAGTACTTC.

This clone came up once. V is TRBV4-1 and J is TRBJ2-1, with D possibly being TRBD2 (5 bases). Germline V gene data show CDR1 as MGHRA and CDR2 as YSYEKL. This CDR3 spans 15 amino acids. The ends were cut back, 4 bases at V and 2 bases at J, with 12 bases in the middle. The CDR3 region is CASSPEAAPYNEQFF. CDR3 bases: TGCGCCAGCAGCCCAGAAGCGGCCCCCTACAATGAGCAGTTCTTC.